One and the same sample provided the 8 T cell receptor beta chains below, sequenced in a study of blood T cell repertoires in COVID-19. Sequencing used immunoSEQ multiplex PCR; TCRdb keeps in-frame clones, though not all of them. In the table there are 300,000 or so clones, approximately 89% of which are singletons. Sequencing was done on a sample of peripheral blood. These receptors originate from a woman aged 25 to 45 who had recovered from COVID-19.

A few counts support this clone. The chain couples TRBV30 to TRBJ1-5, with D unclear. This CDR3 contains 12 residues. Germline lookup yields CDR1 GTSNPN and CDR2 SVGIG (reference sequence). The CDR3: CAFTYGNQPQHF. CDR3 coding DNA: TGTGCTTTTACCTACGGGAATCAGCCCCAGCATTTT. Combining the CDR3 with reference TRBV30 and TRBJ1-5 gives the whole variable domain SQTIHQWPATLVQPVGSPLSLECTVEGTSNPNLYWYRQAAGRGLQLLFYSVGIGQISSEVPQNLSASRPQDRQFILSSKKLLLSDSGFYLCAFTYGNQPQHFGDGTRLSIL.

With respect to this clone: Other DNA sequences from this sample encode an identical CDR3 as well. The chain employs TRBV10-3 and TRBJ1-1, with D perhaps matching TRBD1 (6 bases). The CDR3 is 13 residues long. The V gene lost 3 bases and the J gene lost 1 base, with 6 bases spanning the gap. Germline V gene data show CDR1 as ENHRY and CDR2 as SYGVKD. CDR3 residues: CAISDRGNTEAFF. CDR3 nucleotide sequence: TGTGCCATCAGTGACAGGGGGAACACTGAAGCTTTCTTT.

The chain links TRBV6-5 to TRBJ2-7, with 8 bases fitting TRBD1. Germline CDR1 is MNHEY and CDR2 is SVGAGI. V gave up 6 bases and J gave up 2 bases; unmatched junction bases: 6. This CDR3 spans 14 amino acids. CDR3: CASSSGQVTYEQYF. In DNA, the CDR3 is TGTGCCAGCAGCTCGGGACAGGTCACCTACGAGCAGTACTTC.

The chain employs TRBV7-9 and TRBJ2-1; a possible D gene is TRBD2 (6 bases). Between the trimmed V and J ends, which lost 0 bases and 9 bases, there was a span of 12 bases. This CDR3 has 14 amino acids. Germline assignment: CDR1 SEHNR and CDR2 FQNEAQ (reference sequence). CDR3 nucleotides: TGTGCCAGCAGCTTAGCGGATTGGAGGGGTGAGCAGTTCTTC. It is translated as CASSLADWRGEQFF.

The V and J genes are TRBV19 and TRBJ1-2; D not resolved. V lost 1 base to trimming and J lost 5 bases, with 11 bases between them. This CDR3 has 14 amino acids. Germline V gene lookup returns CDR1 LNHDA and CDR2 SQIVND (reference sequence). Here the CDR3 reads CASSIGGSPYGYTF. CDR3 DNA sequence: TGTGCCAGTAGTATAGGCGGCAGTCCATATGGCTACACCTTC.

This chain connects TRBV7-9 to TRBJ1-6; no clear D. The V end lost 5 bases, the J end lost 7 bases, and 12 bases lay between the germline ends. CDR3 size: 14 residues. CDR1 and CDR2 (germline): SEHNR, FQNEAQ (reference sequence). CDR3 protein: CASSPKTGNSPLHF. CDR3 nucleotides: TGTGCCAGCAGCCCCAAGACGGGGAATTCACCCCTCCACTTT. Complete variable domain (other parts from reference TRBV7-9 and TRBJ1-6): DTGVSQNPRHKITKRGQNVTFRCDPISEHNRLYWYRQTLGQGPEFLTYFQNEAQLEKSRLLSDRFSAERPKGSFSTLEIQRTEQGDSAMYLCASSPKTGNSPLHFGNGTRLTVT.

This clone is a singleton in its sample. The chain links TRBV7-3 to TRBJ2-1; a weak D match, TRBD2 (6 bases). Germline CDR1 SGHTA, CDR2 FQGTGA. This CDR3 contains 13 residues. Trimming took 3 bases from V and 4 from J, leaving 7 bases between them. The CDR3 loop is CASSLGLYNEQFF. The CDR3 DNA follows: TGTGCCAGCAGCTTGGGACTGTACAATGAGCAGTTCTTC.

This rearrangement joins TRBV11-2 to TRBJ2-1; TRBD2 matches at 13 bases. Germline trimming cut 5 bases from V and 1 base from J; bases unmatched to any gene: 11. The CDR3 is made up of 19 amino acids. Germline V gives CDR1 SGHAT, CDR2 FQNNGV. CDR3 sequence reads: CASSPMTSGGIMSYNEQFF. As DNA, the CDR3 is TGTGCCAGCAGCCCTATGACTAGCGGGGGGATTATGTCCTACAATGAGCAGTTCTTC.